What follows is one TCR beta chain and its context. The antigen is undetermined. This CDR3 is built from 15 residues. CDR1 is MNHEY, CDR2 SVGAGI, per germline. Trimming pared 2 bases from V and 5 bases from J, leaving 15 bases between. This sample was taken from a study of a mutant IDH1 vaccine in newly diagnosed glioma. Study context: There were approximately 60% males and around 40% females among treated patients, whose mean age was about 40 years. Most patients had received both radiotherapy and temozolomide, the prior options being radiotherapy, temozolomide, or both.

General study results and limits: Among all patients, vaccine-induced immune responses occurred in roughly 95%.

The assay was immunoSEQ multiplex PCR, and TCRdb's table has in-frame clones only and misses some. The sample consists of some 42,000 clones, about 80% of them appearing once. Time point specified: week 35, safety follow-up. Every single dose of the vaccine, 300 ug of mutant IDH1 20-mer peptide, came with topical imiquimod. Source: PBMCs, taken from a glioma patient whose treatment included an IDH1 peptide vaccine. The receptor was derived from a woman aged 45-65 years with glioma. The chain employs TRBV6-5 and TRBJ2-5; D is unresolved. The CDR3 is CASSYRTPSLETQYF. As DNA, the CDR3 is TGTGCCAGCAGTTACCGAACTCCATCTCTGGAGACCCAGTACTTC.